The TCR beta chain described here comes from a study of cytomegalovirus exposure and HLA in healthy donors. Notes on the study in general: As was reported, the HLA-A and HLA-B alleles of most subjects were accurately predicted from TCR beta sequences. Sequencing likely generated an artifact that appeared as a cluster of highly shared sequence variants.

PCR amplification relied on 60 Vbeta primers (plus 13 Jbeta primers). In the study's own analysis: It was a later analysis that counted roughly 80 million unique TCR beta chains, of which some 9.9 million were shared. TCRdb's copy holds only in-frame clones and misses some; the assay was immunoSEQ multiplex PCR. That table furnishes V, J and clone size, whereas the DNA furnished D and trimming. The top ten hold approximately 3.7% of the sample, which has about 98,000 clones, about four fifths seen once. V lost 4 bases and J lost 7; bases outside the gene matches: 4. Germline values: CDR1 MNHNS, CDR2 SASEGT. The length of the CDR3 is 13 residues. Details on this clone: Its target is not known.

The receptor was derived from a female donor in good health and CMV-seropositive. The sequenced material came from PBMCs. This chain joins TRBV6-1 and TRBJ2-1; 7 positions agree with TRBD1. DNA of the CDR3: TGTGCCAGCAGTGCGTCACAGGGGAATGAGCAGTTCTTC. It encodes CASSASQGNEQFF.